This T cell receptor (beta chain) was found in a study of blood T cell repertoires in COVID-19. The CDR3 covers 14 residues. Germline V lookup: CDR1 LNHDA, CDR2 SQIVND (reference sequence). With V trimmed by 7 bases and J by 4 bases, 7 bases remained unmatched. The repertoire was sequenced with immunoSEQ multiplex PCR; TCRdb's copy has only in-frame clones and lacks some. The table records hundreds of thousands of clones, 87% of them present only once. Sequenced: PBMCs or T cells enriched from blood (not recorded which). This chain connects TRBV19 to TRBJ1-5; 7 bases fit TRBD1. This clonotype was sampled from a young woman with acute COVID-19. For the CDR3, the DNA is TGTGCCAGTACCATAGACAGGGTGAATCAGCCCCAGCATTTT. It translates to CASTIDRVNQPQHF.